These T cell receptor beta chains were read from a single sample in a study of blood T cell repertoires in COVID-19. Assay: immunoSEQ multiplex PCR; the TCRdb copy retains only in-frame clones and omits some. Seen here are roughly 250,000 clones, roughly 83% observed once, and the top ten hold roughly 2%. The sample taken for sequencing was PBMCs or T cells enriched from blood (not recorded which). The origin of the receptors is a woman in her forties or fifties who had recovered from COVID-19. The CDR3 runs from the conserved cysteine through the conserved F or W. Fields, in order: CDR3 length, V gene, CDR3 protein.

16	TRBV9	CASSVGTSGGEGPQYF
15	TRBV5-1	CASSWAGDSNQPQHF
15	TRBV9	CASSVVGHSNTEAFF
15	TRBV28	CASSLGDYLFNEQFF
14	TRBV4-2	CASSQGGSGNEQFF
17	TRBV4-3	CASSQDPAGTGANVLTF
17	TRBV9	CASSVEVGRTNTGELFF
14	TRBV5-8	CASSSPGQGADYTF
15	TRBV2	CASSDPTSGANEQFF
13	TRBV6-5	CASSLGLRLEQYF
16	TRBV5-4	CASSPDLRGGGEKLFF
15	TRBV6-5	CASSSSGSRVNGYTF
15	TRBV11-2	CASSKNRVSNEKLFF
13	TRBV30	CACRSSYNSPLHF
15	TRBV11-3	CASSPTATGARGYTF
13	TRBV7-9	CASSLAANTEAFF
17	TRBV4-3	CASSQELGGYSNQPQHF
15	TRBV3-1/TRBV3-2	CASSQNRGPRYGYTF
17	TRBV27	CASSLSGLAGITGELFF
15	TRBV7-8	CASSLAGDGLRGYTF
10	TRBV12-3/TRBV12-4	CASGRKEAFF
14	TRBV6-5	CASRTTISGNTIYF
17	TRBV11-2	CASSSRGLAAFSYEQYF
15	TRBV27	CASSFSTSGSGEQFF
16	TRBV9	CASSALAGGSYNEQFF
14	TRBV18	CASSPTGNTDTQYF
18	TRBV10-3	CAISDTGLPGGRAHEQYF
13	TRBV12-3/TRBV12-4	CATAAGPTYEQYF
13	TRBV7-2	CASSFTGTDTQYF
15	TRBV18	CASSAWTGINSPLHF
16	TRBV7-8	CASSETSGGRSDTQYF
15	TRBV28	CASSRPGRGSYEQYF
14	TRBV6-2/TRBV6-3	CASSTLDRAYGYTF
15	TRBV2	CASSGETGATEKLFF
11	TRBV20-1	CSARHYYGYTF
16	TRBV13	CASSSRGAPNTGELFF
14	TRBV11-2	CASSSLAKNTEAFF
11	TRBV11-3	CASSPGQKLFF
13	TRBV4-1	CASSQWGGQPQHF